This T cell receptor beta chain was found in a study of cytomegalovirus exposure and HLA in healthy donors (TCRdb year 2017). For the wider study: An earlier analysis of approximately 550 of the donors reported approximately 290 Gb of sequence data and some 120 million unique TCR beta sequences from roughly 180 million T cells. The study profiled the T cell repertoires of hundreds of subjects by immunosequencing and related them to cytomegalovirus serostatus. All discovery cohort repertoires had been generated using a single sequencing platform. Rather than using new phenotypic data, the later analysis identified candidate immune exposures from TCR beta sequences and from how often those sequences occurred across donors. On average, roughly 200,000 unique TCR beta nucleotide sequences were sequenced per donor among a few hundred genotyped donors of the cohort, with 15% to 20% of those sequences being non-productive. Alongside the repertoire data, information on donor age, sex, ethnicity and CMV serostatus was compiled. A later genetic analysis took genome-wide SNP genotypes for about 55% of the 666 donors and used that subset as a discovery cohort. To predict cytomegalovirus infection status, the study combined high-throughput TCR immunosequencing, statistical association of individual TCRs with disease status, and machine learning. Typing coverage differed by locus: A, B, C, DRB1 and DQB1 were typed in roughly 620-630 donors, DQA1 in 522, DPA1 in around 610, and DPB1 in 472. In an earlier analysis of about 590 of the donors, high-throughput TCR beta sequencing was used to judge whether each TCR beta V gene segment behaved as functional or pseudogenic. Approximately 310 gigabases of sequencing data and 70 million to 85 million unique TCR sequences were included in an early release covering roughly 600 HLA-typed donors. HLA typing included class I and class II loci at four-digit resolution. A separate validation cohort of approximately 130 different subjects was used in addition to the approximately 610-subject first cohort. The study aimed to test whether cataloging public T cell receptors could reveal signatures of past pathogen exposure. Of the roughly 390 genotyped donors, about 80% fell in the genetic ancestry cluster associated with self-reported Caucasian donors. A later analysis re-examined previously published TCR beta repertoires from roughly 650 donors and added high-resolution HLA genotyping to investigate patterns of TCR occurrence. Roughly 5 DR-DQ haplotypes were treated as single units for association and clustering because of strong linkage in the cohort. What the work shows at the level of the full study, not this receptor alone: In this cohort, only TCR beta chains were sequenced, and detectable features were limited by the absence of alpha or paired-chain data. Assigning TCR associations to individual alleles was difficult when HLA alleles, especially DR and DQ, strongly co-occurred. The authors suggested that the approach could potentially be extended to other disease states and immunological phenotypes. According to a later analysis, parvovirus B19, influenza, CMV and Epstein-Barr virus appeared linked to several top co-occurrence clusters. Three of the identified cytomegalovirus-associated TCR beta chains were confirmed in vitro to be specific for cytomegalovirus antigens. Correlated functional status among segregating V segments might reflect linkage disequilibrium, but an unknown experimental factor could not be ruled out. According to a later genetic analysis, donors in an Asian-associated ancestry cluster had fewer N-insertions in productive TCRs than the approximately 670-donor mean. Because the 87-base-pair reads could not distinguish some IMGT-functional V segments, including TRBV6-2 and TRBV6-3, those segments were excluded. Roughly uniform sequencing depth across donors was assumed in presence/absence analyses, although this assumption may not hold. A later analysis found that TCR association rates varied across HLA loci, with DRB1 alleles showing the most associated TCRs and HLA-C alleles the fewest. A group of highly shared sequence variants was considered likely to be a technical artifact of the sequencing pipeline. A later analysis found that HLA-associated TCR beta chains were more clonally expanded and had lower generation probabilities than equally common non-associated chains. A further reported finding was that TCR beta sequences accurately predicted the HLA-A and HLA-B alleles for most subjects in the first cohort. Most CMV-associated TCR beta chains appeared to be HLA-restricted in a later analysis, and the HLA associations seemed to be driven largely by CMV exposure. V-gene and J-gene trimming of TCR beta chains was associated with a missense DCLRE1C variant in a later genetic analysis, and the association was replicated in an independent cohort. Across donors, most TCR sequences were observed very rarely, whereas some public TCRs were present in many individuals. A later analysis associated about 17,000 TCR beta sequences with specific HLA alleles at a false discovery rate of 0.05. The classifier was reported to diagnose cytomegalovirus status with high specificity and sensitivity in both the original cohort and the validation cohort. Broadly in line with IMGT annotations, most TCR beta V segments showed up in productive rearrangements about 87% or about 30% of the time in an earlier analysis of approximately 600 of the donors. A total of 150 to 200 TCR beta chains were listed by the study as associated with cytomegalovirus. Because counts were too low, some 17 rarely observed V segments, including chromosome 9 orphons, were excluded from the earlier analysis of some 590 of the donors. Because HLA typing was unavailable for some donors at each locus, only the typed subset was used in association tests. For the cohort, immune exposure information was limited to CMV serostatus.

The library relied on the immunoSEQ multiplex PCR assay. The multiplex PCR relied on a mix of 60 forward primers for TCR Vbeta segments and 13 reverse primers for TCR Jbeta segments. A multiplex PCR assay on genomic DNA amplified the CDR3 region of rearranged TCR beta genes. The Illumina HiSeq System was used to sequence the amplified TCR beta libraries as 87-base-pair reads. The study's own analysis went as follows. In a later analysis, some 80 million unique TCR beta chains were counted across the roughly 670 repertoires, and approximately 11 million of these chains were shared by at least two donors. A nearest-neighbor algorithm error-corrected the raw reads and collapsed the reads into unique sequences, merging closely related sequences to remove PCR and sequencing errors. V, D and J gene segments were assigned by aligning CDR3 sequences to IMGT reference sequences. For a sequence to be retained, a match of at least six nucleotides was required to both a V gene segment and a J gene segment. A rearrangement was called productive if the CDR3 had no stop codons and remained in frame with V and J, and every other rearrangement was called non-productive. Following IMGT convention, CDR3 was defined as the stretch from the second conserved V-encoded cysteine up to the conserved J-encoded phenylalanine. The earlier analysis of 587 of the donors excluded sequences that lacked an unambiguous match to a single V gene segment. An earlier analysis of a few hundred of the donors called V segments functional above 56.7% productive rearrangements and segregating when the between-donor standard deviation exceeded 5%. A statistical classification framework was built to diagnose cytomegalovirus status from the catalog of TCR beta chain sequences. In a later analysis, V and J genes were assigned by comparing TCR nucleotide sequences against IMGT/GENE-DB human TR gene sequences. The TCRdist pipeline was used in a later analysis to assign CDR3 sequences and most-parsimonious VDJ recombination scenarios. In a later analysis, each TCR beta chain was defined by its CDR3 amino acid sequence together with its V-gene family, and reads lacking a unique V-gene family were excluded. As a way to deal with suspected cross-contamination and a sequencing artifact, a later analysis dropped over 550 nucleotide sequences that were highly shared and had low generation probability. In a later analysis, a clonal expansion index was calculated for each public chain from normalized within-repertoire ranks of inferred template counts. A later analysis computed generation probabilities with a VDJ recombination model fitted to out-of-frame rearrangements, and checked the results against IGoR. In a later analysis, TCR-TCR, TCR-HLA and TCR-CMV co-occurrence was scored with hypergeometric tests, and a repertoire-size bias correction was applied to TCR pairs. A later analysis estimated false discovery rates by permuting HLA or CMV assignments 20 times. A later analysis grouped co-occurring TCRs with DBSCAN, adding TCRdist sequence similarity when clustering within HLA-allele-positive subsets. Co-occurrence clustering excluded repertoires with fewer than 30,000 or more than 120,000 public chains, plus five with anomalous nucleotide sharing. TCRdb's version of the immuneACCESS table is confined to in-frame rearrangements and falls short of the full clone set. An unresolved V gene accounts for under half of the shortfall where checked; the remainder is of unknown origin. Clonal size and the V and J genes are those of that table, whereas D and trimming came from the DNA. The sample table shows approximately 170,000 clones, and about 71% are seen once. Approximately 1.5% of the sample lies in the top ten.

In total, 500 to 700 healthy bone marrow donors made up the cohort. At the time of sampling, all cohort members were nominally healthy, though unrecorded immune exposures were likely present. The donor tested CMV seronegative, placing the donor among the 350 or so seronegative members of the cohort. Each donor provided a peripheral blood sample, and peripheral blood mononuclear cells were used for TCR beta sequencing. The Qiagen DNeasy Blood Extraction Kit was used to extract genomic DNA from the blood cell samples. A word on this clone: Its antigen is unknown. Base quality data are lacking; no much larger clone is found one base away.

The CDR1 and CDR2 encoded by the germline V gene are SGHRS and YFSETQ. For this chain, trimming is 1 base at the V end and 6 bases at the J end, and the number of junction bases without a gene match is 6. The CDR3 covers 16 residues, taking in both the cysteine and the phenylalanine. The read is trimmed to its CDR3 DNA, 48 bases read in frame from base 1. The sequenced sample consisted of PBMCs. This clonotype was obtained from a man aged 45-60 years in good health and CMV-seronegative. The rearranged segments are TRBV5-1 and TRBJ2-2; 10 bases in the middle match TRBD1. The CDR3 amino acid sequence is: CASSLPGTGASGELFF. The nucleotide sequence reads TGCGCCAGCAGCTTGCCCGGGACAGGGGCCTCCGGGGAGCTGTTTTTT.